Each of the 20 T cell receptor beta chains below was sequenced from the same sample in a study of T cells in pancreatic ductal adenocarcinoma. Selected pancreatic ductal adenocarcinoma patients had undergone surgery without neoadjuvant therapy. Libraries were prepared by immunoSEQ multiplex PCR; TCRdb keeps only in-frame clonotypes and omits some of them. The sample shows approximately 16,000 clones, approximately 90% of them seen only once. The sample consisted of PBMCs. These receptor sequences come from a human donor with pancreatic ductal adenocarcinoma.

In DNA, the CDR3 is TGTGCCAGCAGCCAAGGTCCGACAGGGGTCATCAGCAATCAGCCCCAGCATTTT. Encoded protein: CASSQGPTGVISNQPQHF. The chain carries TRBV4-2 and TRBJ1-5; 8 bases line up with TRBD1. The V gene's germline CDR1 is LGHNA and CDR2 YNFKEQ. The CDR3 loop spans 18 amino acids. V lost 1 base, J lost 1 base, and 9 bases stayed unmatched.

J is TRBJ1-1 and V is TRBV27; maybe TRBD1 (6 bases). CDR1 and CDR2 from the germline V gene are MNHEY and SMNVEV (reference sequence). The CDR3 extends over 15 amino acids. Trimming took off 0 bases at V and 1 base at J, with 9 bases between the two ends. The CDR3 loop is CASSLSKGGNTEAFF. The CDR3 nucleotides read TGTGCCAGCAGTTTATCGAAGGGGGGGAACACTGAAGCTTTCTTT.

This rearrangement joins TRBV7-9 to TRBJ2-3; possible D gene TRBD2, 5 bases. Between the trimmed V and J ends, which lost 3 bases and 8 bases, there was a span of 21 bases. Germline assignment: CDR1 SEHNR and CDR2 FQNEAQ (reference sequence). The CDR3 is 16 amino acids. For the CDR3, the DNA is TGTGCCAGCAGCTTTGAGGTGGGAGTGCTTGGCGGTACGCAGTATTTT. This gives the protein CASSFEVGVLGGTQYF.

CDR3 in DNA: TGTGCCTGGAGTGCTCCGCGGACAGGGAGGTATAGCAATCAGCCCCAGCATTTT. This sequence encodes CAWSAPRTGRYSNQPQHF. This chain connects TRBV30 to TRBJ1-5, with 8 bases that match TRBD1. There are 18 residues in the CDR3. The germline V gene has CDR1 GTSNPN and CDR2 SVGIG (reference sequence). V lost 1 base, J lost 0 bases, and 11 bases stayed unmatched.

The chain carries TRBV5-4 and TRBJ2-5; TRBD2 matches 8 bases. Germline CDR1 is SGHNT and CDR2 is YYREEE (reference sequence). Trimming at V came to 5 bases and at J to 4 bases, leaving 7 bases not matched to a gene. This CDR3 spans 14 amino acids. DNA of the CDR3: TGTGCCAGCAGACTTCATAGCGGGGTAGAGACCCAGTACTTC. It specifies CASRLHSGVETQYF.

The chain combines TRBV15 with TRBJ2-5; the match to TRBD2 covers 14 bases. The CDR3 is 19 amino acids. CDR1 LNHNV and CDR2 YYDKDF come from the germline V gene (reference sequence). With 3 bases clipped from V and 5 bases from J, the junction kept 14 bases outside the gene matches. The CDR3 sequence is CATSRIWQRLAGGLETQYF. In DNA, the CDR3 is TGTGCCACCAGCAGGATTTGGCAGCGACTAGCGGGAGGGCTGGAGACCCAGTACTTC.

This clone was recorded a few times. The V gene is TRBV27, the J gene TRBJ1-2, with 9 bases identical to TRBD1. Germline V gene data show CDR1 as MNHEY and CDR2 as SMNVEV (reference sequence). With V trimmed by 3 bases and J by 0 bases, 11 bases remained unmatched. The CDR3 runs to 18 residues. The CDR3 DNA is TGTGCCAGCAGTTTCCACGGACAGGGGCGAACCTCTAACTATGGCTACACCTTC. Translating gives CASSFHGQGRTSNYGYTF.

J is TRBJ1-5 and V is TRBV15, with D possibly matching TRBD1 (6 bases). Trimming stripped 3 bases from V and 0 bases from J, with 18 bases between. Per the germline V gene, CDR1 is LNHNV and CDR2 is YYDKDF (reference sequence). The CDR3 contains 18 residues. The DNA for the CDR3 is TGTGCCACCAGCAGGGGACTCCGGGACATGCTTAGCAATCAGCCCCAGCATTTT. Its protein product is CATSRGLRDMLSNQPQHF.

The chain couples TRBV19 to TRBJ1-2; D not certain. V gave up 5 bases and J gave up 2 bases, with 12 bases separating them. The length of the CDR3 is 14 residues. Germline CDR1 reads LNHDA; CDR2 reads SQIVND (reference sequence). The CDR3 loop reads CASSARQRNYGYTF. CDR3 nucleotides: TGTGCCAGTAGTGCGAGGCAGAGGAACTATGGCTACACCTTC.

The J gene is TRBJ2-6, the V gene TRBV14; D might be TRBD1 (5 bases). Trimming pared 0 bases from V and 0 bases from J, leaving 21 bases between. The CDR3 consists of 21 residues. Germline CDR1 and CDR2: SGHDN and FVKESK. Here the CDR3 reads CASSQDWATEYFGSGANVLTF. CDR3 nucleotides: TGTGCCAGCAGCCAAGATTGGGCGACAGAGTACTTCGGCTCTGGGGCCAACGTCCTGACTTTC.

The chain combines TRBV5-1 with TRBJ1-2, with 9 bases that match TRBD1. The CDR3 totals 16 residues. The V gene end was trimmed by 3 bases and the J gene end by 2 bases; junction bases not matched to a gene: 8. CDR1 and CDR2 (germline): SGHRS, YFSETQ. The CDR3 region is CASSSGAGTGNYGYTF. CDR3 nucleotide sequence: TGCGCCAGCAGCTCGGGAGCCGGGACAGGGAACTATGGCTACACCTTC.

The rearrangement links TRBV7-2 to TRBJ2-7; D is undetermined. From germline, CDR1 is SGHTA and CDR2 FQGNSA. The CDR3 extends over 15 amino acids. Trimming took off 2 bases at V and 0 bases at J, with 11 bases between the two ends. The CDR3 sequence: CASSLSGSSSYEQYF. The CDR3, as DNA: TGTGCCAGCAGCTTATCCGGGTCCAGCTCCTACGAGCAGTACTTC.

The rearrangement joins TRBV15 to TRBJ1-5; 11 bases match TRBD1. From germline, CDR1 is LNHNV and CDR2 YYDKDF (reference sequence). The CDR3 runs 15 residues. Trimming at V came to 7 bases and at J to 4 bases, leaving 6 bases not matched to a gene. This CDR3 reads CATNPWDRGNQPQHF. CDR3 nucleotide sequence: TGTGCCACCAACCCGTGGGACAGGGGGAATCAGCCCCAGCATTTT.

The genes are TRBV19 and TRBJ1-1; 9 bases map to TRBD1. Per germline, CDR1 LNHDA and CDR2 SQIVND (reference sequence). CDR3 length equals 15 residues. The V gene end was trimmed by 5 bases and the J gene end by 5 bases; junction bases not matched to a gene: 9. The CDR3 DNA reads as TGTGCCAGTAGTTTTCCGACAGGGGGGAGGACTGAAGCTTTCTTT. It yields the protein CASSFPTGGRTEAFF.

The genes are TRBV14 and TRBJ1-1; D not resolved. Germline V lookup: CDR1 SGHDN, CDR2 FVKESK. The CDR3 length is 15 residues. V was trimmed by 4 bases and J by 3 bases, leaving 15 bases between them. This CDR3 is CASSPLVLRDTEAFF. In DNA form, the CDR3 reads TGTGCCAGCAGCCCCTTGGTGCTTCGGGACACTGAAGCTTTCTTT. The full variable domain, with the rest looked up from reference TRBV14 and TRBJ1-1, is EAGVTQFPSHSVIEKGQTVTLRCDPISGHDNLYWYRRVMGKEIKFLLHFVKESKQDESGMPNNRFLAERTGGTYSTLKVQPAELEDSGVYFCASSPLVLRDTEAFFGQGTRLTVV.

The chain combines TRBV4-2 with TRBJ2-3; D is possibly TRBD1 (5 bases). Germline CDR1 LGHNA, CDR2 YNFKEQ. The CDR3 covers 17 residues. V lost 1 base, J lost 3 bases, and 17 bases lay in between. Here the CDR3 reads CASSQGYNIGATDTQYF. CDR3 in DNA: TGTGCCAGCAGCCAAGGCTACAACATTGGGGCTACAGATACGCAGTATTTT.

The V and J genes are TRBV6-1 and TRBJ1-3; D is ambiguous. Germline CDR1 and CDR2: MNHNS and SASEGT. The ends were cut back, 5 bases at V and 0 bases at J, with 8 bases in the middle. The CDR3 is 14 amino acids. The CDR3 loop reads CASSSMSSGNTIYF. Here the CDR3 DNA reads TGTGCCAGCAGTTCAATGAGCTCTGGAAACACCATATATTTT.

CDR3 bases: TGTGCCAGCAGGTCTTCGGATCGGGGGGGAAACACCGGGGAGCTGTTTTTT. This codes for CASRSSDRGGNTGELFF. The chain combines TRBV2 with TRBJ2-2, with 8 nucleotides matching TRBD2. The length of the CDR3 is 17 residues. V lost 6 bases, J lost 2 bases, and 11 bases stayed unmatched. CDR1 and CDR2 from the germline V gene are SNHLY and FYNNEI.

The chain uses TRBV30 and TRBJ2-7, with D hard to call. The CDR3 totals 11 residues. Trimming removed 2 bases from V and 9 bases from J, with 11 bases in between. Looked up from germline, CDR1 is GTSNPN and CDR2 is SVGIG (reference sequence). In DNA, the CDR3 is TGTGCCTGGAGTAAGGCAGGTAGGCAGTACTTC. Protein: CAWSKAGRQYF.

Only a few counts were recorded for this clone. The V call is TRBV27, the J call TRBJ2-7, with TRBD2 identical over 7 bases. The CDR3 runs to 14 residues. CDR1 and CDR2 (germline): MNHEY, SMNVEV (reference sequence). Trimming removed 3 bases from V and 2 bases from J; junction bases left unmatched: 4. CDR3 loop: CASSFAGTTYEQYF. The CDR3 DNA reads as TGTGCCAGCAGTTTCGCCGGGACTACCTACGAGCAGTACTTC.